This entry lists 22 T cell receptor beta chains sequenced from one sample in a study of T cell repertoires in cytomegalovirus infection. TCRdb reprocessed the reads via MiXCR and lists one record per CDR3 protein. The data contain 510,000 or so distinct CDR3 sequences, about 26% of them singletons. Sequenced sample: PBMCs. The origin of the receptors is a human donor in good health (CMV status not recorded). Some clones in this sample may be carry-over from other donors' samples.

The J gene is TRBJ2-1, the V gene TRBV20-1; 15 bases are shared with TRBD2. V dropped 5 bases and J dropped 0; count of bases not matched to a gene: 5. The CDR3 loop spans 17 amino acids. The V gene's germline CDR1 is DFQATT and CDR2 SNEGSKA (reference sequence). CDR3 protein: CSAPGLAGGRSYNEQFF. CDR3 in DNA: TGCAGTGCTCCGGGACTAGCGGGAGGTCGCTCCTACAATGAGCAGTTCTTC.

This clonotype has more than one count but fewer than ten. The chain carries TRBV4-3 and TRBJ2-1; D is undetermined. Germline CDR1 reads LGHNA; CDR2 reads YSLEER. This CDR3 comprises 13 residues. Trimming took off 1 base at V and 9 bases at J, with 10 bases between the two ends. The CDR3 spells CASSQVRTSEQFF. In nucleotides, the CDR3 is TGCGCCAGCAGCCAAGTTCGCACGAGTGAGCAGTTCTTC.

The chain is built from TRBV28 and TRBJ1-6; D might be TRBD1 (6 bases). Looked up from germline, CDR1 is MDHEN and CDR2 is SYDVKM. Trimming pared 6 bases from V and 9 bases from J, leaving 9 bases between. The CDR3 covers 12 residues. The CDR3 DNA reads TGTGCCAGCAGGCAAGGGGGTTCACCCCTCCACTTT. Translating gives CASRQGGSPLHF.

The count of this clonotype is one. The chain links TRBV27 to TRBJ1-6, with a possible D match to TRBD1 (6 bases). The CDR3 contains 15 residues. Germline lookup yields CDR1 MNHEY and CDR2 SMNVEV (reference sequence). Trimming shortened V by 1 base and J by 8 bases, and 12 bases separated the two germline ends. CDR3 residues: CASSLYRGGYSPLHF. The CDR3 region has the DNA TGTGCCAGCAGTTTATATAGGGGGGGGTATTCACCCCTCCACTTT.

Here the CDR3 DNA reads TGTGCCAGCAGACTGTACGGGCGGGAGGCCCACGAGCAGTACTTC. Translation: CASRLYGREAHEQYF. The V call is TRBV28, the J call TRBJ2-7, with TRBD2 identical over 8 bases. This CDR3 has 15 amino acids. Germline CDR1 MDHEN, CDR2 SYDVKM. V was clipped by 6 bases and J by 5 bases; unmatched bases: 12.

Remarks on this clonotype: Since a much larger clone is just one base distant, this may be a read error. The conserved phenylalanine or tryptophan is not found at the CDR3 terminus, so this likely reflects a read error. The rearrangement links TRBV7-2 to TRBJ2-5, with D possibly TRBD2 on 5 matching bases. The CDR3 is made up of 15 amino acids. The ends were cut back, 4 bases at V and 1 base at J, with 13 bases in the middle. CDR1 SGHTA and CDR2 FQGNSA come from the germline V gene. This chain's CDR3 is CASSSVGRSQETQYS. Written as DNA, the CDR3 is TGTGCCAGCAGCTCCGTTGGGAGAAGCCAAGAGACCCAGTACTCC.

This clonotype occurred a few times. CDR3 amino acids: CSLRGVTDTQYF. The DNA of the CDR3 is TGCAGTCTCCGTGGAGTCACAGATACGCAGTATTTT. The chain recombines TRBV20-1 with TRBJ2-3, with unresolved D. The CDR3 runs to 12 residues. V dropped 8 bases and J dropped 2 bases, with 11 bases sitting between them. Germline lookup yields CDR1 DFQATT and CDR2 SNEGSKA (reference sequence).

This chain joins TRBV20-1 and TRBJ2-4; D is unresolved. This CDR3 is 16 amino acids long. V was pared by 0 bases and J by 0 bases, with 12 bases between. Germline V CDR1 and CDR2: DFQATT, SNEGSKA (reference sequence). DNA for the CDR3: TGCAGTGCTAGAGATAGGTCCGTCCTAGCCAAAAACATTCAGTACTTC. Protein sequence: CSARDRSVLAKNIQYF.

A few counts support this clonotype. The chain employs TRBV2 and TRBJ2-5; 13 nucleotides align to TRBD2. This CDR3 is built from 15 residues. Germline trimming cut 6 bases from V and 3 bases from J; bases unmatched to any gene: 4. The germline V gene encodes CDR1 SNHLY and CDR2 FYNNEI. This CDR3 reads CASRITSGREETQYF. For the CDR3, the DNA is TGTGCCAGCAGGATTACTAGCGGGAGGGAAGAGACCCAGTACTTC.

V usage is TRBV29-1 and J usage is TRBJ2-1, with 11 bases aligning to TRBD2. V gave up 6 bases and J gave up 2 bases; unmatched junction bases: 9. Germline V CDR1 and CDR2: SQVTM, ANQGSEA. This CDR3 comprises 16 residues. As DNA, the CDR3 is TGCAGCGTCTCGACTAGCGGGATGATCCCCTACAATGAGCAGTTCTTC. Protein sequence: CSVSTSGMIPYNEQFF.

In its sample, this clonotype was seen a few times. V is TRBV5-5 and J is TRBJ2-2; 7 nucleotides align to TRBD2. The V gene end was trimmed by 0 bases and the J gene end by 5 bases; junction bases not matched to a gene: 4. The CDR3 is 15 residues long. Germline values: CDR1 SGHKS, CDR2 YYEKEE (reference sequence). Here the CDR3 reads CASSLEAGETGELFF. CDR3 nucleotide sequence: TGTGCCAGCAGCTTGGAGGCGGGAGAAACCGGGGAGCTGTTTTTT.

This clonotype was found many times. The CDR3 bases are TGCGCCAGCAGCCAAGTTCCCCTAGTGCGCCCCTACAATGAGCAGTTCTTC. Protein: CASSQVPLVRPYNEQFF. V and J are TRBV4-1 and TRBJ2-1, with D unclear. Trimming stripped 1 base from V and 2 bases from J, with 15 bases between. Germline V gene lookup returns CDR1 MGHRA and CDR2 YSYEKL. CDR3 length equals 17 residues.

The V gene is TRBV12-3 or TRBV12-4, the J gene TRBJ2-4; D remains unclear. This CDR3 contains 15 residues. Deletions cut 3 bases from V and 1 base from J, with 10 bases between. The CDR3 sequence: CASSFRWSAKNIQYF. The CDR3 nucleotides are TGTGCCAGCAGTTTCCGATGGAGTGCCAAAAACATTCAGTACTTC.

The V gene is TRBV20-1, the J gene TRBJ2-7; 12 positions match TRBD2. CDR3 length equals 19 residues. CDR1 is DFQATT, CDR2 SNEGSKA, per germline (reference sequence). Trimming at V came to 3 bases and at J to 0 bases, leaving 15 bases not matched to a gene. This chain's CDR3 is CSARGGGLAGSSPSYEQYF. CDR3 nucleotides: TGCAGTGCTAGGGGGGGTGGACTAGCGGGGTCATCCCCCTCCTACGAGCAGTACTTC.

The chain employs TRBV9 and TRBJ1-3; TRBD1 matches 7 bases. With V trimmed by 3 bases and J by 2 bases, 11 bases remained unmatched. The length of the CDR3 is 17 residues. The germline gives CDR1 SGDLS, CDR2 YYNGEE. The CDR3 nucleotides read TGTGCCAGCAGCGCGGGACAGCTCGTTGGGGCTGGAAACACCATATATTTT. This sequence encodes CASSAGQLVGAGNTIYF.

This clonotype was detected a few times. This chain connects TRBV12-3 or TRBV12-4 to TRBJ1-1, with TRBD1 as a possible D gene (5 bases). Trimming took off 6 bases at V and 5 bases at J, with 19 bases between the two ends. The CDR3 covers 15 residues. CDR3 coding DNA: TGTGCCAGCAGCCCCAGCGGGTGGGGGGTAACTGAAGCTTTCTTT. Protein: CASSPSGWGVTEAFF.

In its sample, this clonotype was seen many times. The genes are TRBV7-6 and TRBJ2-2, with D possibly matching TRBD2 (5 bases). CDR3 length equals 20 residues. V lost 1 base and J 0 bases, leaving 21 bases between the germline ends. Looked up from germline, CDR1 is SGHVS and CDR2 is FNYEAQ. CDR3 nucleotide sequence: TGTGCCAGCAGCTTAGAACTAGAGTCTTCGGCTTCCACGAACACCGGGGAGCTGTTTTTT. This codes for CASSLELESSASTNTGELFF.

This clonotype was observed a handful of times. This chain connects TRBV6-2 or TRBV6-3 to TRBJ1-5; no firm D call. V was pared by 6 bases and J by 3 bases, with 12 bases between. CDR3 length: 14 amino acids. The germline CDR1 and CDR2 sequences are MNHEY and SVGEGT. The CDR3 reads CASRAVGSNQPQHF. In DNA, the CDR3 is TGTGCCAGCAGGGCCGTGGGATCCAATCAGCCCCAGCATTTT.

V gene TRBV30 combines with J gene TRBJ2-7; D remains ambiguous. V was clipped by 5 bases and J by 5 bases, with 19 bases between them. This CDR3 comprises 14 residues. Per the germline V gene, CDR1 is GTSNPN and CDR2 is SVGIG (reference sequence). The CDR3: CAWSSRSPKDEQYV. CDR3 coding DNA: TGTGCCTGGTCCAGCAGGTCCCCCAAGGACGAGCAGTACGTC.

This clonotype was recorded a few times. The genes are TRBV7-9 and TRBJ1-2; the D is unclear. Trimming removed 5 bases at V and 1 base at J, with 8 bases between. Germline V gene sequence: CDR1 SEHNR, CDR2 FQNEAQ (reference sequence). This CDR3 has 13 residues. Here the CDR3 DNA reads TGTGCCAGCAGCACGGGAAATAACTATGGCTACACCTTC. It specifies CASSTGNNYGYTF.

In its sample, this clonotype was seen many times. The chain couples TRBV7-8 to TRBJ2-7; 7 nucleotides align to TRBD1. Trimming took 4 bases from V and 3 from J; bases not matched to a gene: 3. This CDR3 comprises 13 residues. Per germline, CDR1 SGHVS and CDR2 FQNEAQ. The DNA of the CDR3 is TGTGCCAGCAGCTCCCGGGACAGCTACGAGCAGTACGTC. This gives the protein CASSSRDSYEQYV.

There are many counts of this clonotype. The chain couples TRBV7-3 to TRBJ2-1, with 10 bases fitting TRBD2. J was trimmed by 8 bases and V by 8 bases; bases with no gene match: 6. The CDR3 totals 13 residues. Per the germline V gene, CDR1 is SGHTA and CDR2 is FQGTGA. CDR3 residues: CASALAGVDEQFF. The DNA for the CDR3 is TGTGCCAGCGCGCTAGCGGGAGTTGATGAGCAGTTCTTC.